This TCR beta chain derives from a study of beta chain features in type 1 diabetes. As for the study in general: Patients shared similar age, gender and cell yields with healthy donors.

TCRB transcripts that were expressed got sequenced, as all of the isolated RNA had been reverse transcribed. Data came from immunoSEQ multiplex PCR; TCRdb stores just in-frame clones and leaves some out. This sample yields about 360,000 clones, of which roughly 13% are seen a single time; over 0.008% belongs to the top ten. Overall study findings and caveats: Significant though moderate, a shortening of TCRB CDR3s appeared in all four CD4+ subsets of Type 1 diabetes patients. For TCRB rearrangement, an influence of HLA type remained unresolved here.

This clone was counted only a few times. Its antigen is not known. Looked up from germline, CDR1 is SGHTA and CDR2 is FQGNSA. V lost 5 bases and J lost 11; bases outside the gene matches: 9. The CDR3 is 13 amino acids. V gene TRBV7-2 combines with J gene TRBJ2-3; 8 nucleotides align to TRBD2. Sequenced sample: naive CD4+ T cells from blood. This TCR derives from a young woman with type 1 diabetes. The CDR3 region is CASSPSGAGGQYF. The CDR3 DNA reads TGTGCCAGCAGCCCCAGCGGTGCGGGGGGGCAGTATTTT.